This entry is about one T cell receptor (beta chain). CDR3 length equals 12 residues. Deletions cut 2 bases from V and 4 bases from J, with 4 bases between. Germline V gives CDR1 SNHLY, CDR2 FYNNEI. Here immunoSEQ multiplex PCR was the method, and the copy in TCRdb shows in-frame clones only, minus some. The sample holds about 73,000 clones, nearly 90% seen once. This sample was included in a study of blood T cell repertoires in COVID-19. Study overall: Sites across the United States, Italy and Spain contributed samples from acute and convalescent COVID-19. T cells, B-cell-depleted T cells, or PBMCs provided the cDNA or gDNA that served as material.

The clonotype comes from a man older than 75 with acute or convalescent COVID-19. Material: peripheral blood. The genes are TRBV2 and TRBJ2-3; the D is unclear. The CDR3 here is CASSELSDTQYF. The CDR3, as DNA: TGTGCCAGCAGTGAACTATCAGATACGCAGTATTTT.